One sample yielded the 6 T cell receptor beta chains listed below, sequenced in a study of blood T cell repertoires in COVID-19. The method was immunoSEQ multiplex PCR; TCRdb's version includes in-frame clones alone and lacks a portion of them. The data show fewer than 500,000 clones, 75% to 90% seen once. The sample consisted of peripheral blood. Every receptor here comes from a woman aged 30 to 39 with active or convalescent COVID-19.

V gene TRBV5-1 combines with J gene TRBJ2-3, with TRBD2 as a possible D gene (6 bases). The V gene's germline CDR1 is SGHRS and CDR2 YFSETQ. Deletions cut 0 bases from V and 5 bases from J, with 10 bases between. The CDR3 contains 14 residues. The CDR3 loop is CASSLASAGDTQYF. The CDR3 region has the DNA TGCGCCAGCAGCTTGGCTAGCGCGGGAGATACGCAGTATTTT.

This rearrangement joins TRBV15 to TRBJ1-2, with D hard to call. CDR1 and CDR2 (germline): LNHNV, YYDKDF (reference sequence). Trimming took 4 bases from V and 1 from J, leaving 10 bases between them. The CDR3 is 14 residues long. The CDR3: CATSTDTVNYGYTF. CDR3 DNA sequence: TGTGCCACCAGCACAGACACAGTTAACTATGGCTACACCTTC.

The chain carries TRBV7-2 and TRBJ2-7, with 10 positions matching TRBD2. CDR1 SGHTA and CDR2 FQGNSA come from the germline V gene. This CDR3 has 14 residues. Losses at the gene ends were 5 bases for V and 6 bases for J; bases not matched to a gene: 7. The CDR3: CASSLTLAGAEQYF. The CDR3 nucleotides read TGTGCCAGCAGCCTCACCCTAGCGGGAGCCGAGCAGTACTTC.

This clone appeared once. The chain has TRBV10-3 and TRBJ2-1; D is possibly TRBD1 (6 bases). There are 16 residues in the CDR3. The germline gives CDR1 ENHRY, CDR2 SYGVKD. Trimming removed 5 bases from V and 6 bases from J, with 20 bases in between. The CDR3 loop is CAISFMDSEKTNEQFF. CDR3 nucleotides: TGTGCCATCAGTTTTATGGACAGTGAAAAAACCAATGAGCAGTTCTTC.

J is TRBJ2-7 and V is TRBV7-9; 7 bases are shared with TRBD2. Per the germline V gene, CDR1 is SEHNR and CDR2 is FQNEAQ (reference sequence). The CDR3 totals 14 residues. Unmatched junction bases numbered 5, after V lost 0 bases and J lost 6 bases. The CDR3 DNA is TGTGCCAGCAGCTTAGCCGGGGGGAGAGGCGAGCAGTACTTC. This translates into CASSLAGGRGEQYF.

This clone was picked up a small number of times. The genes are TRBV27 and TRBJ1-6, with 8 positions matching TRBD1. Germline CDR1 MNHEY, CDR2 SMNVEV (reference sequence). This CDR3 contains 17 residues. V dropped 3 bases and J dropped 7; count of bases not matched to a gene: 11. The CDR3 coding sequence is TGTGCCAGCAGTTTCCTCCTGACAGGGGCCGGGAATTCACCCCTCCACTTT. Protein sequence: CASSFLLTGAGNSPLHF.